This T cell receptor (beta chain) was identified during a study of cytomegalovirus exposure and HLA in healthy donors. Study observations and caveats: The study assumed roughly uniform donor sequencing depth for presence/absence analyses.

The V segment lost 3 bases and the J segment 5 bases; nucleotides outside the gene matches: 5. The germline V gene encodes CDR1 SGHAT and CDR2 FQDESV (reference sequence). CDR3 length equals 14 residues. The study ran its PCR with 60 Vbeta and 13 Jbeta primers. TCRdb's table, derived via immunoSEQ multiplex PCR, lists solely in-frame clones and lacks some. Of 150,000 to 200,000 clones listed, less than 80% are singletons. As for this clone: The antigen remains undetermined.

Healthy bone marrow donors supplied every sample. The V and J genes are TRBV11-1 and TRBJ2-5, with 8 positions matching TRBD2. The sequenced sample consisted of PBMCs. This TCR was sampled from a man in his forties in good health and CMV-seronegative. The CDR3 region has the DNA TGTGCCAGCAGCTTCGGACTAGCTTCGGAGACCCAGTACTTC. Amino acids: CASSFGLASETQYF.